Each of the 15 T cell receptor beta chains below was sequenced from the same sample in a study of T cell responses to AZD1222 COVID-19 vaccine. Using immunoSEQ multiplex PCR, the repertoire was profiled, and TCRdb retains in-frame clones only, with some absent. The table lists under 100,000 clones, about 92% of them singletons. Sequenced material: peripheral blood, taken on day 0 of MenACWY control vaccination. The origin of the receptors is an adult in good health.

The V gene is TRBV6-1, the J gene TRBJ1-2, with 8 bases fitting TRBD1. CDR3 size: 15 residues. Germline V lookup: CDR1 MNHNS, CDR2 SASEGT. V lost 0 bases to trimming and J lost 3 bases; unmatched junction nucleotides: 3. The CDR3: CASSEARGQDYGYTF. In DNA, the CDR3 is TGTGCCAGCAGTGAAGCCAGGGGGCAGGACTATGGCTACACCTTC.

This chain connects TRBV6-4 to TRBJ1-6; D is unclear. This CDR3 has 15 amino acids. Germline CDR1 and CDR2: MRHNA and SNTAGT. V lost 5 bases, J lost 10 bases, and 18 bases lay in between. The DNA for the CDR3 is TGTGCCAGCAGTCCTAATCAGGCCAAGGACTCACCCCTCCACTTT. Encoded protein: CASSPNQAKDSPLHF.

This clone has just one count. V usage is TRBV18 and J usage is TRBJ2-3; D is unresolved. V gave up 2 bases and J gave up 0 bases, with 9 bases separating them. The CDR3 consists of 15 residues. Germline V CDR1 and CDR2: KGHSH, LQKENI. The CDR3 here is CASSPSSDSTDTQYF. DNA of the CDR3: TGTGCCAGCTCACCAAGTTCGGATAGCACAGATACGCAGTATTTT. The entire variable domain, with the rest obtained from reference TRBV18 and TRBJ2-3, is as follows: NAGVMQNPRHLVRRRGQEARLRCSPMKGHSHVYWYRQLPEEGLKFMVYLQKENIIDESGMPKERFSAEFPKEGPSILRIQQVVRGDSAAYFCASSPSSDSTDTQYFGPGTRLTVL.

The CDR3 is CASSTDLYGYTF. The CDR3 region has the DNA TGTGCCAGCAGTACGGACCTCTATGGCTACACCTTC. The chain employs TRBV28 and TRBJ1-2, with D unclear. V lost 5 bases, J lost 4 bases, and 8 bases lay in between. CDR1 MDHEN and CDR2 SYDVKM come from the germline V gene. The CDR3 spans 12 residues.

The rearrangement joins TRBV7-3 to TRBJ2-1; the match to TRBD1 covers 9 bases. This CDR3 spans 16 amino acids. V dropped 2 bases and J dropped 4; count of bases not matched to a gene: 6. Germline values: CDR1 SGHTA, CDR2 FQGTGA. CDR3 DNA: TGTGCCAGCAGCTTATTTATGGGACAGGGTTACAATGAGCAGTTCTTC. The encoded protein is CASSLFMGQGYNEQFF.

The gene calls are TRBV6-5 and TRBJ2-5; the D gene is possibly TRBD2 (5 bases). Germline CDR1 is MNHEY and CDR2 is SVGAGI. V was cut by 6 bases and J by 7 bases, with 21 bases left in between. This CDR3 contains 15 residues. The CDR3 reads CASSASKEGHRTQYF. CDR3 DNA: TGTGCCAGCAGCGCCTCTAAAGAGGGCCACAGGACCCAGTACTTC.

The chain couples TRBV27 to TRBJ2-1, with D maybe TRBD2 (5 bases). This CDR3 has 16 residues. V was cut by 3 bases and J by 1 base, with 13 bases left in between. The germline gives CDR1 MNHEY, CDR2 SMNVEV (reference sequence). CDR3 nucleotides: TGTGCCAGCAGTTTGGACTTCGACAATTCCTACAATGAGCAGTTCTTC. It yields the protein CASSLDFDNSYNEQFF.

As DNA, the CDR3 is TGTGCCAGTAGTATGGCAGCGAGCTCCTACGAGCAGTACTTC. As protein: CASSMAASSYEQYF. The chain carries TRBV19 and TRBJ2-7; D remains unclear. CDR1 is LNHDA and CDR2 is SQIVND in the germline V gene (reference sequence). The CDR3 length is 14 residues. Trimming pared 3 bases from V and 0 bases from J, leaving 9 bases between.

The chain uses TRBV27 and TRBJ2-3; 8 nucleotides agree with TRBD1. The CDR3 sequence is 16 residues long. Germline V gene data show CDR1 as MNHEY and CDR2 as SMNVEV (reference sequence). V lost 3 bases, J lost 6 bases, and 11 bases stayed unmatched. CDR3 residues: CASSLVGQASYDTQYF. CDR3 in DNA: TGTGCCAGCAGTTTGGTGGGACAGGCATCTTATGATACGCAGTATTTT.

This clone appeared a few times. V and J are TRBV11-2 and TRBJ2-3, with 11 bases that match TRBD2. Germline-derived CDR1 and CDR2 are SGHAT and FQNNGV. J lost 4 bases, V lost 4 bases, and 4 bases had no gene match. The CDR3 contains 15 residues. This chain's CDR3 is CASSWIAGGADTQYF. The DNA of the CDR3 is TGTGCCAGCAGCTGGATAGCGGGAGGGGCAGATACGCAGTATTTT. Complete variable domain (other parts from reference TRBV11-2 and TRBJ2-3): EAGVAQSPRYKIIEKRQSVAFWCNPISGHATLYWYQQILGQGPKLLIQFQNNGVVDDSQLPKDRFSAERLKGVDSTLKIQPAKLEDSAVYLCASSWIAGGADTQYFGPGTRLTVL.

The chain couples TRBV7-2 to TRBJ2-7; TRBD1 is a possible D gene (5 bases). Germline V CDR1 and CDR2: SGHTA, FQGNSA. Trimming cost V 0 bases and J 2 bases, with 14 bases left between them. The CDR3 has 16 residues. The CDR3 DNA is TGTGCCAGCAGCTTAGCGAGCAGGGTAGGGGCCTACGAGCAGTACTTC. Translation gives CASSLASRVGAYEQYF.

The genes are TRBV7-2 and TRBJ1-5, with TRBD1 matching 8 bases. The CDR3 is 15 amino acids. Germline values: CDR1 SGHTA, CDR2 FQGNSA. V lost 4 bases to trimming and J lost 6 bases; unmatched junction nucleotides: 8. CDR3 nucleotides: TGTGCCAGCAGCTCCAAATCAGGGGGCGCTCAGCCCCAGCATTTT. The encoded protein is CASSSKSGGAQPQHF.

The V call is TRBV5-1, the J call TRBJ2-2, with a tentative D call TRBD2 (6 bases). Trimming left V 3 bases short and J 0 bases short, with 9 bases between. The CDR3 contains 15 residues. Germline assignment: CDR1 SGHRS and CDR2 YFSETQ. The CDR3 DNA sequence: TGCGCCAGCAGCTCCGGACTAACGAACACCGGGGAGCTGTTTTTT. It encodes CASSSGLTNTGELFF.

J is TRBJ2-1 and V is TRBV7-2; D may correspond to TRBD1 or TRBD2 (7 bases each). The CDR3 runs 16 residues. Germline CDR1 reads SGHTA; CDR2 reads FQGNSA. Trimming pared 3 bases from V and 5 bases from J, leaving 17 bases between. The CDR3 protein is CASSFRGGTADNEQFF. Here the CDR3 DNA reads TGTGCCAGCAGCTTTAGGGGGGGGACAGCAGACAATGAGCAGTTCTTC.

The chain employs TRBV28 and TRBJ2-3; D gene ambiguous. The CDR3 has 13 amino acids. Germline CDR1 reads MDHEN; CDR2 reads SYDVKM. V dropped 6 bases and J dropped 0 bases, with 7 bases sitting between them. CDR3 amino acids: CASSPPSTDTQYF. In nucleotides, the CDR3 is TGTGCCAGCAGCCCCCCTAGCACAGATACGCAGTATTTT.